The clone carrying this T cell receptor beta chain was counted a few times. This record belongs to a study of blood T cell repertoires in COVID-19. The overall study: Both acute and convalescent COVID-19 samples were obtained from the United States, Italy and Spain.

The protocol was immunoSEQ multiplex PCR, while the TCRdb copy is restricted to in-frame clones and leaves out a portion. The sample contains approximately 89,000 clones, more than 80% of which appear only once. CDR3 size: 13 residues. The germline V gene has CDR1 MDHEN and CDR2 SYDVKM. Deletions cut 7 bases from V and 9 bases from J, with 16 bases between. This chain links TRBV28 with TRBJ1-5, with unresolved D. The clonotype was recovered from a human donor in a cohort sampled during active COVID-19. The sequencing sample was made of peripheral blood. In DNA form, the CDR3 reads TGTGCCAGCATCGCGACGGAGGACGGGCCCCAGCATTTT. Its protein product is CASIATEDGPQHF.